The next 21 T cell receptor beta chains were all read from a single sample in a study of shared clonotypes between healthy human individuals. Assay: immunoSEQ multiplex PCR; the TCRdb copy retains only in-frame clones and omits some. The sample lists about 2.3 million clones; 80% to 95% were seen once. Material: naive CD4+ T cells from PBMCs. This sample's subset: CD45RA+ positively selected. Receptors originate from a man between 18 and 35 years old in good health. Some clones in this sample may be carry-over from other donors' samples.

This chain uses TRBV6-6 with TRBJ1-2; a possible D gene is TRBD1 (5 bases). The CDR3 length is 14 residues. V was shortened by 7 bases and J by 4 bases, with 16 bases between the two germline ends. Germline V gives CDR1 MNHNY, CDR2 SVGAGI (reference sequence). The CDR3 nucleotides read TGTGCCAGCAACCTACCCGGGACCATCTATGGCTACACCTTC. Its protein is CASNLPGTIYGYTF.

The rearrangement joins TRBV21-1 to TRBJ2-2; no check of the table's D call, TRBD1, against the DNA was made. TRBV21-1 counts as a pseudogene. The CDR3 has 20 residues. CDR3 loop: CASSKAQCGQGSPYTGELFF. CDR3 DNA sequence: TGTGCCAGCAGCAAGGCCCAGTGCGGACAGGGAAGCCCCTACACCGGGGAGCTGTTTTTT.

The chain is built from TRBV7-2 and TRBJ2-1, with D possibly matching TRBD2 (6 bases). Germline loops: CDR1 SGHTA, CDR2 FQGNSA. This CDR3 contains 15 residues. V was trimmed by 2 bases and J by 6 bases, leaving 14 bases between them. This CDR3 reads CASSLSGWTINEQFF. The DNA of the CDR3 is TGTGCCAGCAGCTTAAGTGGCTGGACTATCAATGAGCAGTTCTTC.

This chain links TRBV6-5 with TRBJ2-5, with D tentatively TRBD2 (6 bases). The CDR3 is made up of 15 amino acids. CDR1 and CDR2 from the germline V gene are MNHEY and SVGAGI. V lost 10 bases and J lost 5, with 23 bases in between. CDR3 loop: CAITGVWGEWETQYF. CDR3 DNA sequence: TGTGCCATAACGGGGGTCTGGGGAGAGTGGGAGACCCAGTACTTC.

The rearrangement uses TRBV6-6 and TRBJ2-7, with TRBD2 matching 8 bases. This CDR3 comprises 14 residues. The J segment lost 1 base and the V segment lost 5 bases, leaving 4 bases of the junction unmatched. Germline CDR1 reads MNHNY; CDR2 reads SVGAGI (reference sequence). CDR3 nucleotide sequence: TGTGCCAGCAGTCCGCGACTAGCGTCCTACGAGCAGTACTTC. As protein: CASSPRLASYEQYF.

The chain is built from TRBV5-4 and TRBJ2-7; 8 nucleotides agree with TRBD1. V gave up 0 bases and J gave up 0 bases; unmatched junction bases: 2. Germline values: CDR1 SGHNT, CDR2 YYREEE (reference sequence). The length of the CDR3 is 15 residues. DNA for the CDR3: TGTGCCAGCAGCTTGGAGACAGGGGTCTCCTACGAGCAGTACTTC. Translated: CASSLETGVSYEQYF.

CDR3 in amino acids: CASSSEGLTLNYGYTF. The CDR3 DNA follows: TGTGCCAGCAGTTCAGAGGGTCTAACCCTTAACTATGGCTACACCTTC. The chain couples TRBV6-5 to TRBJ1-2; D unresolved. Germline assignment: CDR1 MNHEY and CDR2 SVGAGI. Trimming took off 4 bases at V and 1 base at J, with 16 bases between the two ends. The CDR3 has 16 amino acids.

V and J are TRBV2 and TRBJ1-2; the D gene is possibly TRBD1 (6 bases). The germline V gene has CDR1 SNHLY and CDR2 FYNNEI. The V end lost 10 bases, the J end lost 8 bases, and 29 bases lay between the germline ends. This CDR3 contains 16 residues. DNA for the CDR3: TGTGCCATCCTGATACAGGGTATCATTATTTATGGAGGCTACACCTTC. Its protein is CAILIQGIIIYGGYTF.

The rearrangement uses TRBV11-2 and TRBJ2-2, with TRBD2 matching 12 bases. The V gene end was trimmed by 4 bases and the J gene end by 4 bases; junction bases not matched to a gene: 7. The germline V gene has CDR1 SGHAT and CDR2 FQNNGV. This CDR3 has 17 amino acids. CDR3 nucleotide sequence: TGTGCCAGCAGCTCTCAACCGGGACTAGCGGGCACCGGGGAGCTGTTTTTT. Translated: CASSSQPGLAGTGELFF. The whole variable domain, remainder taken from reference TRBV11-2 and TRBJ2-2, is EAGVAQSPRYKIIEKRQSVAFWCNPISGHATLYWYQQILGQGPKLLIQFQNNGVVDDSQLPKDRFSAERLKGVDSTLKIQPAKLEDSAVYLCASSSQPGLAGTGELFFGEGSRLTVL.

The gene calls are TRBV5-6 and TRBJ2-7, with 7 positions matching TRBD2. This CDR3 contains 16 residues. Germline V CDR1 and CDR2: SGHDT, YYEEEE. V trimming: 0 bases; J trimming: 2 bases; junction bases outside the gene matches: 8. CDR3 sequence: CASSLASASGPYEQYF. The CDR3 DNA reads TGTGCCAGCAGCTTGGCTTCGGCTAGCGGCCCCTACGAGCAGTACTTC.

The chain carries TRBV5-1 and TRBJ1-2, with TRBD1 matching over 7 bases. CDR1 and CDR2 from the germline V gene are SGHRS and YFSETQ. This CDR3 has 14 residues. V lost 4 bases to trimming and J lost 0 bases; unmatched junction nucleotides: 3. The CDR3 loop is CASSQTGANYGYTF. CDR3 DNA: TGCGCCAGCAGCCAAACAGGGGCTAACTATGGCTACACCTTC.

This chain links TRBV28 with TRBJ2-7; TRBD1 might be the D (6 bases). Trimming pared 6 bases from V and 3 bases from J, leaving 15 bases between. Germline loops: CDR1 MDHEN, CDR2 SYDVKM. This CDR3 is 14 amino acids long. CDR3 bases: TGTGCCAGCAGGGGCCCCGGGACACGCTACGAGCAGTACTTC. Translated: CASRGPGTRYEQYF.

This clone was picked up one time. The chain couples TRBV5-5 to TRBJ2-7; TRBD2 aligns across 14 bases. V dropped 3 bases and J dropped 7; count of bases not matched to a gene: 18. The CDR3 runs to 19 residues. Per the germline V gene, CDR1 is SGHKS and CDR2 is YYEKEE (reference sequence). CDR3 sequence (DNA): TGTGCCAGCAGCTCCCAGACTAGCGGGAGGGCCATCCGCGTGTGGGAGCAGTACTTC. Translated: CASSSQTSGRAIRVWEQYF.

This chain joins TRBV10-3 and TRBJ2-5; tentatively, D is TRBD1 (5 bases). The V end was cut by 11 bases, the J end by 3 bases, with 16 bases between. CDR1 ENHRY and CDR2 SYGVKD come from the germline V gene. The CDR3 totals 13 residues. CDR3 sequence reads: CAGQRGLEETQYF. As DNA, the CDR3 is TGTGCCGGCCAAAGGGGCCTAGAAGAGACCCAGTACTTC.

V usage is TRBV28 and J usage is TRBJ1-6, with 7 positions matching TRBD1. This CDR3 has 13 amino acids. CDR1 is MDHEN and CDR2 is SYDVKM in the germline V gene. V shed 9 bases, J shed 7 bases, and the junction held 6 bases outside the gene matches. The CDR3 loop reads CASLDRLNSPLHF. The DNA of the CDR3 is TGTGCCAGTCTGGACAGGTTAAATTCACCCCTCCACTTT. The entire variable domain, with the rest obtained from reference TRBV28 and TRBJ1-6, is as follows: DVKVTQSSRYLVKRTGEKVFLECVQDMDHENMFWYRQDPGLGLRLIYFSYDVKMKEKGDIPEGYSVSREKKERFSLILESASTNQTSMYLCASLDRLNSPLHFGNGTRLTVT.

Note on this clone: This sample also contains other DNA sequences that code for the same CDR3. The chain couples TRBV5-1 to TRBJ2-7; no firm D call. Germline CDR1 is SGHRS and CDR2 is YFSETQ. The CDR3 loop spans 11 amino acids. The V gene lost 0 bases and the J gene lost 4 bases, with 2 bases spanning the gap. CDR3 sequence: CASSLEYEQYF. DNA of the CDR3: TGCGCCAGCAGCTTGGAGTACGAGCAGTACTTC.

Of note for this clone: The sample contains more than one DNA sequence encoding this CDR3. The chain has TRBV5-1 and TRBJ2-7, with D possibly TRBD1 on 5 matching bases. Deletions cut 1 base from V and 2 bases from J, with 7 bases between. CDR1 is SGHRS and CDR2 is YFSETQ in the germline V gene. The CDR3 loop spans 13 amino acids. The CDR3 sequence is CASSLSGPYEQYF. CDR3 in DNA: TGCGCCAGCAGCTTGTCAGGGCCCTACGAGCAGTACTTC.

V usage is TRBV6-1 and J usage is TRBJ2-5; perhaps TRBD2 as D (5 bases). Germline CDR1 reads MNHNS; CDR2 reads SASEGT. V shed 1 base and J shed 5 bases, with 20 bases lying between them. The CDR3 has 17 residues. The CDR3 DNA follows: TGTGCCAGCAGTGAAGGGAGGAGGTTGGCTTCTTGGGAGACCCAGTACTTC. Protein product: CASSEGRRLASWETQYF.

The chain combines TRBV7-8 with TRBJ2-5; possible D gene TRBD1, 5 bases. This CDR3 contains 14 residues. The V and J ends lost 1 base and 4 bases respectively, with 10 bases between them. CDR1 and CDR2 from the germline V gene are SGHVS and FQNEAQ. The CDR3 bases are TGTGCCAGCAGCTTAGTTAGGCAGGGAGAGACCCAGTACTTC. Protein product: CASSLVRQGETQYF.

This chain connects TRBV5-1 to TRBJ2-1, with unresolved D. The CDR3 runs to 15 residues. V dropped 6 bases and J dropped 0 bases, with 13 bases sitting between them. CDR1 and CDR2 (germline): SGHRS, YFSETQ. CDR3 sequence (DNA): TGCGCCAGCACCAGGAGTGGCGGCTCCTACAATGAGCAGTTCTTC. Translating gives CASTRSGGSYNEQFF.

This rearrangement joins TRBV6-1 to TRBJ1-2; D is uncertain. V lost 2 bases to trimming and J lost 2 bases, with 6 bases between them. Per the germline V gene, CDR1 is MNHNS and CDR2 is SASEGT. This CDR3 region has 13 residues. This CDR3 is CASSENRNYGYTF. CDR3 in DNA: TGTGCCAGCAGTGAAAACAGAAACTATGGCTACACCTTC.